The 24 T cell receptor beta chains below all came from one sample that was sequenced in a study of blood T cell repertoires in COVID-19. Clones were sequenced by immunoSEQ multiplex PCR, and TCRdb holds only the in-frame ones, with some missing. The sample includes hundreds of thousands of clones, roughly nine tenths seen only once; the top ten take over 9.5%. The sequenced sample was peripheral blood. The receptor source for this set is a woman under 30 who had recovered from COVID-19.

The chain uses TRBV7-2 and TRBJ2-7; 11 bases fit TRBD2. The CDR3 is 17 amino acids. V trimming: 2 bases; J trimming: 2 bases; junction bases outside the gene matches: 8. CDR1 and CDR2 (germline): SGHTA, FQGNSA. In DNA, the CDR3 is TGTGCCAGCAGCTTACTAACTAGCGGGAGATCCCCCTACGAGCAGTACTTC. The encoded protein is CASSLLTSGRSPYEQYF.

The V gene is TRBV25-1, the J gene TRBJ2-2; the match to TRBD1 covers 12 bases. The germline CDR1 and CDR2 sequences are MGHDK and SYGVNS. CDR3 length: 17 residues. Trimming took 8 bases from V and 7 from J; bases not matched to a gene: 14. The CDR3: CASFSASGQGASGELFF. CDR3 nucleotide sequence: TGTGCCAGCTTTTCTGCCTCGGGACAGGGGGCGAGCGGGGAGCTGTTTTTT.

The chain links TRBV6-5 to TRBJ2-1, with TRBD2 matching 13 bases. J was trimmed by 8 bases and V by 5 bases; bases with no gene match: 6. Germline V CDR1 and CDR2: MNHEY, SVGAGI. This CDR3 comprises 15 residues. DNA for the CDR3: TGTGCCAGCAGTCGACTAGCGGGAGGATGGGATGAGCAGTTCTTC. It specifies CASSRLAGGWDEQFF.

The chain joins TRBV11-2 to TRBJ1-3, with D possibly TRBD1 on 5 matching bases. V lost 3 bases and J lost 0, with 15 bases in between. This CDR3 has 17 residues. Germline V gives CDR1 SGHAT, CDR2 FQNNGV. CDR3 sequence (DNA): TGTGCCAGCAGCTTTAATCAGGGCGATCGCTCTGGAAACACCATATATTTT. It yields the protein CASSFNQGDRSGNTIYF. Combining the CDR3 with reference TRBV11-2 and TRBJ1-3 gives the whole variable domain EAGVAQSPRYKIIEKRQSVAFWCNPISGHATLYWYQQILGQGPKLLIQFQNNGVVDDSQLPKDRFSAERLKGVDSTLKIQPAKLEDSAVYLCASSFNQGDRSGNTIYFGEGSWLTVV.

CDR3 sequence (DNA): TGCGCCAGCAGCCAAGGAAGGACAGCGAATTCCTACGAGCAGTACTTC. Translating gives CASSQGRTANSYEQYF. The J gene is TRBJ2-7, the V gene TRBV4-1, with D perhaps TRBD1 (6 bases). Trimming took 1 base from V and 1 from J, leaving 14 bases between them. The CDR3 has 16 residues. The germline gives CDR1 MGHRA, CDR2 YSYEKL.

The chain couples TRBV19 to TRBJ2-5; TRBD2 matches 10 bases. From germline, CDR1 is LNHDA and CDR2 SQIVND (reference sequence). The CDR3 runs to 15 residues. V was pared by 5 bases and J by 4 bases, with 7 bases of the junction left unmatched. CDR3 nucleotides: TGTGCCAGTAGTGCAGCGGGAGGGCCTCGAGAGACCCAGTACTTC. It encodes CASSAAGGPRETQYF.

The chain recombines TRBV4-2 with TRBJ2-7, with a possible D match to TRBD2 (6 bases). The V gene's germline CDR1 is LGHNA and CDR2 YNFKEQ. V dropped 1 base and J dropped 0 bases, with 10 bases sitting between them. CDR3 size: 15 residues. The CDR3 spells CASSQVSGYSYEQYF. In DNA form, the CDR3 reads TGTGCCAGCAGCCAAGTAAGCGGGTACTCCTACGAGCAGTACTTC.

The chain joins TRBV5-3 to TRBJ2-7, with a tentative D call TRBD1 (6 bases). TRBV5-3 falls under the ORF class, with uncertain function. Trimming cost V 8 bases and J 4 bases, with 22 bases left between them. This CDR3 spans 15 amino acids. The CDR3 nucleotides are TGTGCCAGCTCGGCTGGTGAAAGGGGGTGGTACGAGCAGTACTTC. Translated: CASSAGERGWYEQYF.

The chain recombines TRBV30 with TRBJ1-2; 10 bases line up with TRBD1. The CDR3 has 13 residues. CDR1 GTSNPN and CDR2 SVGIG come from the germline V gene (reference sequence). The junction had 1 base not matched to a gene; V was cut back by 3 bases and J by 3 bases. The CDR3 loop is CAWSGQGDYGYTF. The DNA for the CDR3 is TGTGCCTGGAGCGGACAGGGGGACTATGGCTACACCTTC.

The CDR3 is CASLKAGNTGELFF. DNA for the CDR3: TGTGCCAGCCTGAAGGCAGGGAACACCGGGGAGCTGTTTTTT. The rearrangement joins TRBV2 to TRBJ2-2; D is ambiguous. Trimming pared 8 bases from V and 1 base from J, leaving 11 bases between. The CDR3 contains 14 residues. Germline CDR1 is SNHLY and CDR2 is FYNNEI. Full variable domain (missing parts from reference TRBV2 and TRBJ2-2): EPEVTQTPSHQVTQMGQEVILRCVPISNHLYFYWYRQILGQKVEFLVSFYNNEISEKSEIFDDQFSVERPDGSNFTLKIRSTKLEDSAMYFCASLKAGNTGELFFGEGSRLTVL.

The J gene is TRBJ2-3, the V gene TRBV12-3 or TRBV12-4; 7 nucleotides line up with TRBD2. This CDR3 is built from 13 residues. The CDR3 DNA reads TGTGCTTCCCCCGGACTAGTCTCAGATACGCAGTATTTT. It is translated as CASPGLVSDTQYF.

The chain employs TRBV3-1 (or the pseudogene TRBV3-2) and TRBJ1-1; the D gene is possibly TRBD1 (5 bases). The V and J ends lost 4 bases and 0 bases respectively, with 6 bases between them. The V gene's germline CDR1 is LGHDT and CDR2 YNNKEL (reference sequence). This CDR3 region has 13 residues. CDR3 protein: CASSLTVNTEAFF. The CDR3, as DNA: TGTGCCAGCAGCCTGACAGTGAACACTGAAGCTTTCTTT.

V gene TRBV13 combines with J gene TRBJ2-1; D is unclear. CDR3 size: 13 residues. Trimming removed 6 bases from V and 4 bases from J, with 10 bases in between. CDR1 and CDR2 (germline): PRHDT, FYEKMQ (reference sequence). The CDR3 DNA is TGTGCCAGCAGGGCGGCCCCGTACAATGAGCAGTTCTTC. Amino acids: CASRAAPYNEQFF.

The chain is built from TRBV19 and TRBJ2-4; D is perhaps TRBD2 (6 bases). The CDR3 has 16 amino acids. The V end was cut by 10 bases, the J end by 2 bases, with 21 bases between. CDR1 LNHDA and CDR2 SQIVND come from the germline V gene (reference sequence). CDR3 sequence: CATSPARDGTKNIQYF. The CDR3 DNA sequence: TGTGCCACCTCTCCCGCGCGGGATGGGACCAAAAACATTCAGTACTTC.

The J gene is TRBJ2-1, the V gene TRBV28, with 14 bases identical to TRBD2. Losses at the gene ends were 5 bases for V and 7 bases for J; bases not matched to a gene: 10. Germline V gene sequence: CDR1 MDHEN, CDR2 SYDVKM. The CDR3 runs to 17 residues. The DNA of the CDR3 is TGTGCCAGCAGTCCTCCGGGACTAGCGGGAGTGGGGAATGAGCAGTTCTTC. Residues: CASSPPGLAGVGNEQFF.

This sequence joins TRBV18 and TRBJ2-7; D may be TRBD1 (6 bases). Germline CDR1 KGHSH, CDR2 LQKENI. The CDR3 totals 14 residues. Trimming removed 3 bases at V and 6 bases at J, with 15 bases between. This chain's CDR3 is CASSPRTERGEQYF. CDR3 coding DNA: TGTGCCAGCTCACCGAGGACAGAAAGAGGCGAGCAGTACTTC.

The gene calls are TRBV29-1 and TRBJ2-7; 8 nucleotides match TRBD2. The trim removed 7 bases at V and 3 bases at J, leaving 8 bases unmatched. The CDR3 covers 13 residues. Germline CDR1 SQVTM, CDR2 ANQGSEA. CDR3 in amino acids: CSATSGNNYEQYF. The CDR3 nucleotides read TGCAGCGCTACTAGCGGAAATAACTACGAGCAGTACTTC.

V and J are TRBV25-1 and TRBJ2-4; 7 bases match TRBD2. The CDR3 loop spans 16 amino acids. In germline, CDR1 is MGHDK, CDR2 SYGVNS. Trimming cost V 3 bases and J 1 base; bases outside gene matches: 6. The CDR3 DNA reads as TGTGCCAGCAGTGATGGCGAGGGAGGGGCCAAAAACATTCAGTACTTC. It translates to CASSDGEGGAKNIQYF.

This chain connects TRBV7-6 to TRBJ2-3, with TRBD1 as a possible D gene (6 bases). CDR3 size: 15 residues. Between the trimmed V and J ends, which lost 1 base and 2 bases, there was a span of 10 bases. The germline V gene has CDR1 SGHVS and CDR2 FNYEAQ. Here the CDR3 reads CASSLGGGPTDTQYF. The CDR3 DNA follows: TGTGCCAGCAGCTTAGGAGGGGGTCCCACAGATACGCAGTATTTT.

Here the CDR3 DNA reads TGTGCCAGCAGTTTTAAGGGGGTAGAGTATGGCTACACCTTC. This codes for CASSFKGVEYGYTF. The chain employs TRBV27 and TRBJ1-2; tentatively, D is TRBD1 (6 bases). The ends were cut back, 3 bases at V and 5 bases at J, with 13 bases in the middle. The CDR3 covers 14 residues. Germline V lookup: CDR1 MNHEY, CDR2 SMNVEV (reference sequence).

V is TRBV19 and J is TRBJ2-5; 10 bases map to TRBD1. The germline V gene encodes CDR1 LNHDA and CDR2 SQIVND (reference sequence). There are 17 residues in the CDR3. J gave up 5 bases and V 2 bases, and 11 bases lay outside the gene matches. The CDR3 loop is CASSIRMGQGFRETQYF. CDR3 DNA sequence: TGTGCCAGTAGTATACGGATGGGACAGGGGTTTCGTGAGACCCAGTACTTC.

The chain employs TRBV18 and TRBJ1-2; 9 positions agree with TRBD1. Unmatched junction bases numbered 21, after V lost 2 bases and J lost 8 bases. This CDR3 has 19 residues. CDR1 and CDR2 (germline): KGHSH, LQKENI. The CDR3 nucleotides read TGTGCCAGCTCACCAAGTCCCCGGGACAGGGATTCCTCCCCTTCGGGCTACACCTTC. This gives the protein CASSPSPRDRDSSPSGYTF.

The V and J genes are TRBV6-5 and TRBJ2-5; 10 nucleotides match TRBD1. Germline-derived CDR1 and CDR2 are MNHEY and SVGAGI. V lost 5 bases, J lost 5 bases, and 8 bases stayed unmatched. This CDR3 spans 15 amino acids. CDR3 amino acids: CASSRTTGGGETQYF. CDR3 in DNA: TGTGCCAGCAGTCGGACGACAGGGGGCGGGGAGACCCAGTACTTC.

The DNA of the CDR3 is TGTGCCAGCAGCTTGGAGGCGTTACAGCTTGGAAACACCATATATTTT. Translation gives CASSLEALQLGNTIYF. This chain uses TRBV13 with TRBJ1-3; D ambiguous. The CDR3 totals 16 residues. In germline, CDR1 is PRHDT, CDR2 FYEKMQ (reference sequence). The V end was cut by 3 bases, the J end by 3 bases, with 15 bases between.